A selection of T cell receptor beta chains follows, all from one sample in a study of OX40 agonist ivuxolimab in advanced cancers. Measured with immunoSEQ multiplex PCR; TCRdb has only the in-frame clones, and not every one. The sample carries roughly 80,000 clones, roughly 80% recorded once. Sequenced material: CD4+ or CD8+ T cells sorted from blood, taken in a trial of the OX40 agonist ivuxolimab. The source of these receptors is an adult with an advanced solid tumor such as melanoma, head and neck, liver or kidney cancer. The CDR3 runs from the conserved cysteine through the conserved F or W. Rows may omit the clone size; those that give it use once, few, many or a size class.

TRBV11-2	TRBJ2-5	13	-	CASSFSVQETQYF
TRBV15	TRBJ2-7	16	once	CATSGGLAGGLYEQYF
TRBV6-1	TRBJ2-1	14	-	CASDGLFSYNEQFF
TRBV2	TRBJ1-2	15	-	CASSGGTGLNYGYTF
TRBV7-2	TRBJ2-7	15	-	CASSFQGSTTYEQYF
TRBV6-1	TRBJ1-1	14	-	CASSEAMGNTEAFF
TRBV19	TRBJ2-1	14	once	CASSASAYYNEQFF
TRBV18	TRBJ2-7	16	once	CASSLNRDRGAGEQYF
TRBV27	TRBJ2-7	13	-	CASGRDRYYEQYF
TRBV7-2	TRBJ1-5	13	-	CASSLYRNQPQHF
TRBV6-5	TRBJ1-2	13	-	CASSYRGYYGYTF
TRBV7-2	TRBJ2-5	15	-	CASSLENRKQETQYF
TRBV7-2	TRBJ2-7	14	-	CASSPFRGAYEQYF
TRBV6-6	TRBJ1-4	16	-	CASSYLGGLTNEKLFF
TRBV7-2	TRBJ2-3	18	-	CASSFYPTGGSSTDTQYF
TRBV29-1	TRBJ2-7	13	-	CSVLPGQGYEQYF
TRBV6-6	TRBJ2-3	13	-	CASTRDSTDTQYF
TRBV5-8	TRBJ1-6	15	-	CASSLHSSYNSPLHF
TRBV6-1	TRBJ1-6	13	-	CASSEAPEAPLHF
TRBV7-8	TRBJ1-3	16	-	CASSAQGALSGNTIYF
TRBV30	TRBJ1-2	12	-	CAGQDYNYGYTF
TRBV2	TRBJ2-5	14	-	CASSMAGGQETQYF
TRBV16	TRBJ1-5	14	-	CASSPSGGNQPQHF
TRBV5-1	TRBJ2-5	11	-	CASSERQGWYF
TRBV28	TRBJ2-1	16	-	CASRSWDRGAYNEQFF
TRBV4-3	TRBJ2-7	15	-	CASSQDRGFSYEQYF
TRBV2	TRBJ1-2	13	few	CASSAQGDYGYTF
TRBV15	TRBJ1-5	18	few	CATSRDEGLIHMRQPQHF
TRBV6-1	TRBJ1-5	13	-	CASSELDNQPQHF
TRBV4-3	TRBJ2-7	14	few	CASSQGAGAYEQYF
TRBV18	TRBJ2-3	14	-	CASSPPGDGDTQYF
TRBV5-6	TRBJ2-2	14	few	CASSLAGPSGELFF
TRBV6-1	TRBJ1-6	14	-	CASSERGDNSPLHF
TRBV7-9	TRBJ2-3	17	-	CASSSRGAGGETDTQYF
TRBV2	TRBJ1-5	15	-	CASSLDRYKGQPQHF
TRBV11-2	TRBJ1-6	17	-	CASSLGGVGSKNSPLHF
TRBV7-2	TRBJ1-5	15	-	CASSLLWQATQPQHF
TRBV25-1	TRBJ2-1	12	-	CAHSRFGNEQFF
TRBV5-4	TRBJ1-4	15	-	CASSLKQGANEKLFF
TRBV7-2	TRBJ1-1	16	-	CASSQLSGSMWTEAFF
TRBV5-1	TRBJ1-3	15	once	CASSLTRDSGNTIYF
TRBV18	TRBJ2-3	15	few	CASSPSGTNTDTQYF
TRBV7-8	TRBJ2-2	14	once	CASMEDINTGELFF
TRBV30	TRBJ2-2	15	-	CAWSNLGVSTGELFF
TRBV14	TRBJ2-3	17	-	CASSQAGGALSTDTQYF
TRBV7-6	TRBJ2-7	19	-	CASSSRGQGNLRLGYEQYF
TRBV30	TRBJ2-5	14	few	CAWSPPDRQETQYF
TRBV6-1	TRBJ1-5	14	few	CASSGPEVPSAQHF
TRBV18	TRBJ2-7	14	-	CASSREGANYEQYF
TRBV5-1	TRBJ2-3	16	-	CASSGRGVKSTDTQYF
TRBV19	TRBJ1-1	12	-	CASQGESTEAFF
TRBV12-5	TRBJ2-5	11	-	CASGPRETQYF
TRBV7-2	TRBJ1-4	14	-	CASSLTGGSEKLFF
TRBV25-1	TRBJ2-7	16	-	CASSGSPGGVLYEQYF
TRBV7-2	TRBJ2-1	13	-	CASKPRGGGEQFF
TRBV11-2	TRBJ2-3	15	-	CASSGRTQRADTQYF
TRBV18	TRBJ1-5	15	once	CASSPPEGSNQPQHF
TRBV5-4	TRBJ1-2	13	-	CASSSGRLYGYTF
TRBV4-3	TRBJ2-7	12	-	CASSQGRGEQYF
TRBV20-1	TRBJ2-3	11	-	CSAGQGDTQYF